The 8 T cell receptor beta chains below were found in one sample sequenced in a study of monozygotic twins with inflammatory bowel disease. TCRdb reworked the 5' RACE reads into one entry per CDR3 protein, no DNA. The table lists around 230,000 distinct CDR3 sequences. Sequencing used blood. These receptors were taken from a human donor with ulcerative colitis or Crohn's disease, or a healthy co-twin of an affected twin (not recorded which).

The V and J genes are TRBV3-1 and TRBJ1-1; TCRdb proposes TRBD1, but this gene call is untestable without DNA. Germline V gene lookup returns CDR1 LGHDT and CDR2 YNNKEL (reference sequence). The CDR3 totals 13 residues. CDR3 sequence: CASSTKGRTEAFF.

The CDR3 sequence is CASSYSYTPETGNNSPLHF. The chain uses TRBV6-5 and TRBJ1-6; the TCRdb D gene call, TRBD1, has no DNA to confirm it. The CDR3 runs to 19 residues. Per the germline V gene, CDR1 is MNHEY and CDR2 is SVGAGI.

The CDR3 loop reads CASSDPGRVNQPQHF. This chain joins TRBV25-1 and TRBJ1-5; there is no DNA to check the TCRdb D call of TRBD1. The CDR3 is 15 amino acids. Germline CDR1 MGHDK, CDR2 SYGVNS.

This chain uses TRBV12-3 or TRBV12-4 with TRBJ2-6. There are 15 residues in the CDR3. CDR3 region: CASSPERGYANVLTF.

The chain carries TRBV2 and TRBJ1-2; the D call from TCRdb, TRBD1, cannot be confirmed without DNA. There are 12 residues in the CDR3. Per germline, CDR1 SNHLY and CDR2 FYNNEI. CDR3 protein: CASGQVNYGYTF. Drawing the rest from reference TRBV2 and TRBJ1-2, the complete variable domain is EPEVTQTPSHQVTQMGQEVILRCVPISNHLYFYWYRQILGQKVEFLVSFYNNEISEKSEIFDDQFSVERPDGSNFTLKIRSTKLEDSAMYFCASGQVNYGYTFGSGTRLTVV.

The rearrangement uses TRBV3-1 and TRBJ2-5; absent DNA, TCRdb's TRBD2 call cannot be checked. The CDR3 totals 15 residues. Germline V gene lookup returns CDR1 LGHDT and CDR2 YNNKEL (reference sequence). CDR3 amino acids: CASSHHGLPAGTQYF.

This chain links TRBV3-1 with TRBJ1-2; TCRdb reports TRBD1, a call that lacks DNA to check it against. The CDR3 has 15 amino acids. Germline assignment: CDR1 LGHDT and CDR2 YNNKEL (reference sequence). The chain's CDR3 is CASSQSAGVSYGYTF.

This chain joins TRBV5-1 and TRBJ2-3; TCRdb names TRBD2, which stays unverified in the absence of DNA. This CDR3 has 15 residues. From germline, CDR1 is SGHRS and CDR2 YFSETQ. This chain's CDR3 is CTSSHGTSGEDTQYF.